This T cell receptor (beta chain) was documented in a study of CD8 T cell repertoires and HIV-1 epitope variants. Background on the study: Twenty-five autologous and known Gag and Nef epitope variant peptides each stimulated T cells separately. Tested: three Gag epitope families, Nef HW9 and YT9.

On the immunoSEQ platform, TCR beta CDR3s were sequenced at survey depth. Sequencing was performed with immunoSEQ multiplex PCR; in TCRdb, only in-frame clones are kept and a portion is missing. This table holds thousands of clones, approximately 63% found once. In the case of this clone: Antigen: not known.

Trimming took 0 bases from V and 5 from J; bases not matched to a gene: 11. In germline, CDR1 is MGHRA, CDR2 YSYEKL. CDR3 length: 18 amino acids. The sample was cultured CD8+ T cells derived from PBMCs. V is TRBV4-1 and J is TRBJ2-1, with 9 bases that match TRBD2. This clonotype originated in a male donor with HIV. The CDR3 protein is CASSQDPGASGTNNEQFF. For the CDR3, the DNA is TGCGCCAGCAGCCAAGATCCCGGGGCTAGCGGGACTAACAATGAGCAGTTCTTC.